The 17 T cell receptor beta chains reported below all come from one sample, sequenced in a study of blood T cells in healthy people across ages. A second PCR of roughly 7 to 11 cycles used a sample-barcoded 5' primer and a J-beta primer mix. TCRdb independently ran MiXCR on the 5' RACE reads; one entry per CDR3 protein. The top ten clones hold over 5% of a sample with about 1.4 million distinct CDR3 sequences, approximately 59% of them seen once. The sequencing sample was made of blood. These receptors came from a man aged 18 to 29 in good health.

This clonotype was observed a handful of times. The chain employs TRBV6-2 or TRBV6-3 and TRBJ1-1; TRBD1 agrees at 7 bases. Germline V gene data show CDR1 as MNHEY and CDR2 as SVGEGT. Unmatched junction bases numbered 9, after V lost 5 bases and J lost 6 bases. The CDR3 length is 14 residues. CDR3 in amino acids: CASSPRQGWAEAFF. CDR3 nucleotides: TGTGCCAGCAGTCCACGACAGGGCTGGGCTGAAGCTTTCTTT.

The chain carries TRBV7-9 and TRBJ1-1, with D possibly being TRBD1 (5 bases). Germline V gives CDR1 SEHNR, CDR2 FQNEAQ (reference sequence). Trimming removed 3 bases from V and 0 bases from J, with 11 bases in between. The CDR3 covers 15 residues. CDR3 nucleotide sequence: TGTGCCAGCAGCTTTATGGGACGGGTGAACACTGAAGCTTTCTTT. Its translation is CASSFMGRVNTEAFF.

This clonotype has just one count. The chain recombines TRBV7-8 with TRBJ2-7; D perhaps matches TRBD2 (6 bases). The CDR3 is 15 residues long. Trimming took 1 base from V and 1 from J, leaving 11 bases between them. Germline V gene data show CDR1 as SGHVS and CDR2 as FQNEAQ. The CDR3 nucleotides are TGTGCCAGCAGCTTAGGGGTCGGGAGTTCCTACGAGCAGTACTTC. Translation gives CASSLGVGSSYEQYF.

The sample holds a few counts of this clonotype. V gene TRBV12-3 or TRBV12-4 combines with J gene TRBJ1-1, with D possibly matching TRBD1 (5 bases). Between the trimmed V and J ends, which lost 3 bases and 5 bases, there was a span of 13 bases. CDR3 length equals 14 residues. The CDR3 here is CASSFSGLGTEAFF. DNA for the CDR3: TGTGCCAGCAGTTTCTCAGGGTTGGGTACTGAAGCTTTCTTT.

In its sample, this clonotype was seen a few times. The chain combines TRBV29-1 with TRBJ2-3; D gene uncertain. The CDR3 spans 11 residues. Germline CDR1 SQVTM, CDR2 ANQGSEA. The V end lost 6 bases, the J end lost 7 bases, and 11 bases lay between the germline ends. The CDR3 loop is CSVAVMNTQYF. The CDR3, as DNA: TGCAGCGTCGCCGTCATGAATACGCAGTATTTT.

The CDR3 coding sequence is TGCAGTGCTCCGGCGGACGATGGGGACCCTATAGCCAAAAACATTCAGTACTTC. It encodes CSAPADDGDPIAKNIQYF. The V call is TRBV20-1, the J call TRBJ2-4; D could derive from TRBD1 or TRBD2 (5 bases each). Germline assignment: CDR1 DFQATT and CDR2 SNEGSKA (reference sequence). The CDR3 is 18 amino acids. Trimming cost V 5 bases and J 0 bases, with 23 bases left between them.

This clonotype has a single count. This chain joins TRBV2 and TRBJ2-2; either TRBD1 or TRBD2 may supply D (5 bases each). The CDR3 runs 12 residues. V lost 3 bases and J lost 13, with 12 bases in between. CDR1 is SNHLY and CDR2 is FYNNEI in the germline V gene. Written as DNA, the CDR3 is TGTGCCAGCAGTGAGGGGACCGCGGGGCTGTTTTTT. Encoded protein: CASSEGTAGLFF.

The chain carries TRBV29-1 and TRBJ2-7; D is possibly TRBD1 (6 bases). V lost 6 bases to trimming and J lost 4 bases, with 13 bases between them. Per germline, CDR1 SQVTM and CDR2 ANQGSEA. The CDR3 totals 12 residues. The CDR3 DNA reads TGCAGCGTCCGGGACACTCATTACGAGCAGTACTTC. Translated, it gives CSVRDTHYEQYF.

The rearrangement uses TRBV12-3 or TRBV12-4 and TRBJ1-2, with TRBD1 identical over 8 bases. V dropped 6 bases and J dropped 4; count of bases not matched to a gene: 10. CDR3 length: 15 residues. The CDR3 spells CASSPGQGFSYGYTF. CDR3 bases: TGTGCCAGCAGCCCAGGACAGGGTTTTAGCTATGGCTACACCTTC.

The J gene is TRBJ2-1, the V gene TRBV10-2; possible D gene TRBD2, 5 bases. The CDR3 covers 12 residues. The germline gives CDR1 WSHSY, CDR2 SAAADI. V lost 0 bases and J 12 bases, leaving 9 bases between the germline ends. The CDR3 region has the DNA TGCGCCAGCAGTGAGTCGAGGGTTCGGCAGTTCTTC. Translation: CASSESRVRQFF.

V gene TRBV20-1 combines with J gene TRBJ2-3, with TRBD2 matching over 8 bases. Trimming removed 0 bases from V and 8 bases from J; junction bases left unmatched: 13. Germline V lookup: CDR1 DFQATT, CDR2 SNEGSKA (reference sequence). This CDR3 comprises 16 residues. CDR3 in DNA: TGCAGTGCTAGAGACCCCAGCGGGGGACCTCTGAGTACGCAGTATTTT. Amino acid sequence: CSARDPSGGPLSTQYF.

The chain links TRBV20-1 to TRBJ2-5; 7 positions agree with TRBD1. V shed 4 bases and J 9 bases; nucleotides not matched to a gene: 17. This CDR3 has 15 residues. Germline V lookup: CDR1 DFQATT, CDR2 SNEGSKA (reference sequence). CDR3 loop: CSANRLDGLQGAQYF. The CDR3 DNA reads as TGCAGTGCTAATAGATTGGACGGACTCCAGGGGGCCCAGTACTTC.

V and J are TRBV7-9 and TRBJ2-1; unclear D gene. The CDR3 has 14 amino acids. Germline V gene data show CDR1 as SEHNR and CDR2 as FQNEAQ (reference sequence). The germline V and J ends were trimmed by 7 bases and 4 bases, with 14 bases remaining between them. The chain's CDR3 is CASIPPTNYNEQFF. The CDR3 nucleotides are TGTGCCAGCATCCCCCCGACAAATTACAATGAGCAGTTCTTC.

The gene calls are TRBV20-1 and TRBJ1-2; a possible D gene is TRBD1 (6 bases). The CDR3 has 15 amino acids. In germline, CDR1 is DFQATT, CDR2 SNEGSKA (reference sequence). The V gene lost 0 bases and the J gene lost 4 bases, with 15 bases spanning the gap. CDR3 in DNA: TGCAGTGCTAGAGATGGTGGAGGGGGGAGCTATGGCTACACCTTC. Amino acid sequence: CSARDGGGGSYGYTF.

The rearrangement uses TRBV12-3 or TRBV12-4 and TRBJ1-2, with D possibly matching TRBD1 (6 bases). Trimming removed 6 bases at V and 5 bases at J, with 13 bases between. CDR3 length: 13 amino acids. CDR3 protein: CASRNREVYGYTF. The CDR3 region has the DNA TGTGCCAGCAGGAACAGGGAGGTATATGGCTACACCTTC.

This clonotype came up a few times. The chain links TRBV20-1 to TRBJ1-6; 10 nucleotides match TRBD1. CDR1 DFQATT and CDR2 SNEGSKA come from the germline V gene (reference sequence). Trimming cost V 5 bases and J 4 bases; bases outside gene matches: 2. The CDR3 totals 14 residues. CDR3 amino acids: CSAPDRGYNSPLHF. The DNA for the CDR3 is TGCAGTGCTCCGGACAGGGGGTATAATTCACCCCTCCACTTT.

The V and J genes are TRBV6-2 or TRBV6-3 and TRBJ2-7; TRBD1 agrees at 8 bases. Germline CDR1 reads MNHEY; CDR2 reads SVGEGT. The CDR3 loop spans 16 amino acids. The junction had 8 bases not matched to a gene; V was cut back by 2 bases and J by 2 bases. CDR3 DNA: TGTGCCAGCAGTTACCCCCCGCACAGGGGGACCTACGAGCAGTACTTC. This translates into CASSYPPHRGTYEQYF.